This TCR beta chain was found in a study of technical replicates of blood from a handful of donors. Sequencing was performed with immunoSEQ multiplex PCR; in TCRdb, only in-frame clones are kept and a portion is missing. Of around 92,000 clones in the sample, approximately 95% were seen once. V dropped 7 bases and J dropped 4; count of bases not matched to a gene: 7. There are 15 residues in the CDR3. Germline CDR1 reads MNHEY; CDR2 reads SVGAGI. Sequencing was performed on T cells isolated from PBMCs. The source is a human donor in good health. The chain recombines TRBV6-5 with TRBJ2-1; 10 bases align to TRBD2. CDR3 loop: CASTPPSGGYNEQFF. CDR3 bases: TGTGCCAGCACCCCTCCTAGCGGGGGTTACAATGAGCAGTTCTTC.